This T cell receptor (beta chain) originates from a study of T cell repertoires in cytomegalovirus infection. In the study overall: Matching HLA type and CMV infection were both indicated by public TCR beta signatures.

Study-wide findings and caveats: The study found HLA-C-restricted CMV-specific TCR beta clonotypes dominating the ex vivo response. Frequencies of public TCR beta families were cumulated, and this identified carriers of CMV plus the relevant HLA.

This clonotype was counted a few times. Its antigen remains unknown. J was trimmed by 3 bases and V by 5 bases; bases with no gene match: 6. Germline CDR1 and CDR2: MDHEN and SYDVKM. This CDR3 has 15 residues. Using its own MiXCR run on the reads, TCRdb lists one record per CDR3 protein. The sample has 80,000 to 130,000 distinct CDR3 sequences; less than 25% are singletons. Sample: CD8+ T cells from PBMCs. V is TRBV28 and J is TRBJ2-3; TRBD1 agrees at 9 bases. The clonotype was recovered from a human donor in good health (CMV status not recorded). Some clones in this sample may be carry-over from other donors' samples. The CDR3 nucleotides read TGTGCCAGCAGTGTCACAGGGGGCAAGACAGATACGCAGTATTTT. Protein sequence: CASSVTGGKTDTQYF.